Each of the 29 T cell receptor beta chains below was sequenced from the same sample in a study of T cells in localized non-small cell lung cancer. Method: immunoSEQ multiplex PCR; TCRdb's copy keeps in-frame clones and lacks some. The sample lists under 150,000 clones, 80% to 90% occurring once. This sample comprised peripheral blood, obtained before any cancer treatment. The receptors shown here come from an older female donor with stage I lung adenocarcinoma.

The rearrangement joins TRBV11-2 to TRBJ2-1; D is unclear. This CDR3 contains 15 residues. Germline CDR1 and CDR2: SGHAT and FQNNGV. Between the trimmed V and J ends, which lost 0 bases and 10 bases, there was a span of 16 bases. CDR3 residues: CASSLEVAWGSEQFF. In DNA, the CDR3 is TGTGCCAGCAGCTTAGAAGTGGCTTGGGGAAGCGAGCAGTTCTTC.

This clone was recorded once. The CDR3 loop reads CASSEGTGQTQYF. DNA for the CDR3: TGTGCCAGCAGTGAAGGGACAGGGCAGACCCAGTACTTC. This chain links TRBV6-1 with TRBJ2-5; 8 bases are shared with TRBD1. This CDR3 region has 13 residues. The V and J ends lost 1 base and 6 bases, in that order; junction bases with no gene match: 1. Germline CDR1 and CDR2: MNHNS and SASEGT.

This chain uses TRBV25-1 with TRBJ2-1; tentative D call: TRBD2 (6 bases). The V gene lost 3 bases and the J gene lost 5 bases, with 14 bases spanning the gap. The CDR3 covers 15 residues. Germline lookup yields CDR1 MGHDK and CDR2 SYGVNS. CDR3 nucleotides: TGTGCCAGCAGTGACGCGGGATGGGAGGACAATGAGCAGTTCTTC. It yields the protein CASSDAGWEDNEQFF. Variable domain in full (rest from reference TRBV25-1 and TRBJ2-1): EADIYQTPRYLVIGTGKKITLECSQTMGHDKMYWYQQDPGMELHLIHYSYGVNSTEKGDLSSESTVSRIRTEHFPLTLESARPSHTSQYLCASSDAGWEDNEQFFGPGTRLTVL.

The chain joins TRBV5-6 to TRBJ1-1; D not resolved. Germline CDR1 reads SGHDT; CDR2 reads YYEEEE. V lost 1 base, J lost 0 bases, and 10 bases lay in between. The length of the CDR3 is 15 residues. The CDR3 reads CASSLFVGMNTEAFF. The CDR3 DNA reads as TGTGCCAGCAGCTTGTTCGTGGGAATGAACACTGAAGCTTTCTTT.

The rearrangement uses TRBV28 and TRBJ1-2; D ambiguous. The CDR3 consists of 12 residues. Germline values: CDR1 MDHEN, CDR2 SYDVKM. V was cut by 9 bases and J by 3 bases, with 11 bases left in between. The CDR3 region has the DNA TGTGCCAGTGCGACGGAGTACTATGGCTACACCTTC. Amino acids: CASATEYYGYTF.

The CDR3 protein is CASSFGTQETQYF. In DNA form, the CDR3 reads TGTGCCAGCAGCTTCGGGACCCAAGAGACCCAGTACTTC. The chain employs TRBV7-9 and TRBJ2-5; either TRBD1 or TRBD2 may fit D (5 bases each). The CDR3 runs 13 residues. Germline V gives CDR1 SEHNR, CDR2 FQNEAQ (reference sequence). V was pared by 3 bases and J by 1 base, with 6 bases between.

The chain has TRBV5-1 and TRBJ2-7; 10 nucleotides match TRBD2. The ends lost 0 bases at V and 7 bases at J; junction bases unmatched: 7. Germline assignment: CDR1 SGHRS and CDR2 YFSETQ. This CDR3 spans 15 amino acids. As DNA, the CDR3 is TGCGCCAGCAGCTTGGAGCCTAGCGGGAGCGGGGAGCAGTACTTC. Its translation is CASSLEPSGSGEQYF.

V gene TRBV5-4 combines with J gene TRBJ1-1; D ambiguous. From germline, CDR1 is SGHNT and CDR2 YYREEE (reference sequence). Trimming left V 4 bases short and J 1 base short, with 11 bases between. The CDR3 is 14 residues long. The CDR3 spells CASSNPGENTEAFF. CDR3 DNA sequence: TGTGCCAGCAGCAATCCCGGCGAGAACACTGAAGCTTTCTTT.

The J gene is TRBJ1-1, the V gene TRBV28; a weak D match, TRBD1 (6 bases). This CDR3 comprises 11 residues. V was cut by 7 bases and J by 14 bases, with 17 bases left in between. The V gene's germline CDR1 is MDHEN and CDR2 SYDVKM. The chain's CDR3 is CASIQGLRLFF. CDR3 in DNA: TGTGCCAGCATACAGGGACTCAGGTTGTTCTTT.

V and J are TRBV6-1 and TRBJ2-7, with 7 bases that match TRBD1. The CDR3 totals 15 residues. With 5 bases clipped from V and 3 bases from J, the junction kept 10 bases outside the gene matches. Germline V CDR1 and CDR2: MNHNS, SASEGT. CDR3 loop: CASSLTGTELYEQYF. The CDR3 DNA reads TGTGCCAGCAGTCTGACCGGGACAGAACTCTACGAGCAGTACTTC.

The V gene is TRBV30, the J gene TRBJ1-1, with 7 bases matching TRBD1. After removal of 5 bases from V and 2 bases from J, the junction contained 14 bases not matched to a gene. The germline gives CDR1 GTSNPN, CDR2 SVGIG (reference sequence). The CDR3 runs to 16 residues. The CDR3 DNA follows: TGTGCCTGGGACCCCTATAAGACAGGGCTCAACACTGAAGCTTTCTTT. Amino acid sequence: CAWDPYKTGLNTEAFF.

The chain carries TRBV6-5 and TRBJ1-1, with D unclear. V gave up 2 bases and J gave up 10 bases, with 17 bases separating them. CDR1 is MNHEY, CDR2 SVGAGI, per germline. There are 14 residues in the CDR3. CDR3 nucleotide sequence: TGTGCCAGCAGTTACCTTGGACGGGAGTCTGGAGCTTTCTTT. Encoded protein: CASSYLGRESGAFF.

V is TRBV28 and J is TRBJ2-6, with 8 bases lining up with TRBD1. The V segment lost 4 bases and the J segment 3 bases; nucleotides outside the gene matches: 5. Germline V CDR1 and CDR2: MDHEN, SYDVKM. CDR3 length: 16 amino acids. Here the CDR3 DNA reads TGTGCCAGCAGTTCCCAGGGGGCGCTTGGGGCCAACGTCCTGACTTTC. Translation: CASSSQGALGANVLTF.

This clone appeared once. The V call is TRBV9, the J call TRBJ2-1; no clear D. Deletions cut 3 bases from V and 0 bases from J, with 16 bases between. Germline CDR1 and CDR2: SGDLS and YYNGEE. This CDR3 comprises 17 residues. The CDR3 sequence is CASSALQPPSSYNEQFF. The CDR3 DNA sequence: TGTGCCAGCAGCGCTCTACAACCCCCGAGCTCCTACAATGAGCAGTTCTTC.

The rearrangement links TRBV4-2 to TRBJ2-5, with TRBD1 matching 9 bases. This CDR3 spans 14 amino acids. Trimming removed 1 base from V and 3 bases from J; junction bases left unmatched: 0. Germline V gene data show CDR1 as LGHNA and CDR2 as YNFKEQ. The CDR3 is CASSQGTGEETQYF. CDR3 DNA sequence: TGTGCCAGCAGCCAAGGGACAGGGGAAGAGACCCAGTACTTC.

The CDR3: CASRVSLAGELSAYEQYF. CDR3 in DNA: TGTGCCAGCAGAGTTTCATTAGCGGGAGAGTTGAGTGCTTACGAGCAGTACTTC. The rearrangement joins TRBV2 to TRBJ2-7; 9 nucleotides line up with TRBD2. V was clipped by 6 bases and J by 4 bases; unmatched bases: 19. CDR3 length: 18 amino acids. From germline, CDR1 is SNHLY and CDR2 FYNNEI. The full variable domain, in which reference TRBV2 and TRBJ2-7 provide the parts outside the CDR3, is EPEVTQTPSHQVTQMGQEVILRCVPISNHLYFYWYRQILGQKVEFLVSFYNNEISEKSEIFDDQFSVERPDGSNFTLKIRSTKLEDSAMYFCASRVSLAGELSAYEQYFGPGTRLTVT.

This clone has just a few counts. The chain uses TRBV11-3 and TRBJ2-2, with D unclear. The V end was cut by 10 bases, the J end by 8 bases, with 11 bases between. In germline, CDR1 is SGHNT, CDR2 YENEEA. This CDR3 has 11 amino acids. This CDR3 is CATEKYGELFF. CDR3 coding DNA: TGTGCCACCGAGAAGTATGGGGAGCTGTTTTTT. Drawing the rest from reference TRBV11-3 and TRBJ2-2, the complete variable domain is EAGVVQSPRYKIIEKKQPVAFWCNPISGHNTLYWYLQNLGQGPELLIRYENEEAVDDSQLPKDRFSAERLKGVDSTLKIQPAELGDSAVYLCATEKYGELFFGEGSRLTVL.

The chain is built from TRBV7-3 and TRBJ2-3, with D maybe TRBD2 (6 bases). Deletions cut 2 bases from V and 4 bases from J, with 10 bases between. CDR1 is SGHTA and CDR2 is FQGTGA in the germline V gene. There are 14 residues in the CDR3. The CDR3 reads CASSLSGGADTQYF. The DNA of the CDR3 is TGTGCCAGCAGCTTATCCGGGGGAGCAGATACGCAGTATTTT.

This chain uses TRBV5-1 with TRBJ2-1; TRBD1 might be the D (6 bases). CDR1 is SGHRS, CDR2 YFSETQ, per germline. V lost 4 bases, J lost 7 bases, and 15 bases lay in between. The CDR3 consists of 14 residues. The chain's CDR3 is CASSQGGPSNEQFF. Written as DNA, the CDR3 is TGCGCCAGCAGCCAAGGGGGTCCCTCGAATGAGCAGTTCTTC. Full variable domain (missing parts from reference TRBV5-1 and TRBJ2-1): KAGVTQTPRYLIKTRGQQVTLSCSPISGHRSVSWYQQTPGQGLQFLFEYFSETQRNKGNFPGRFSGRQFSNSRSEMNVSTLELGDSALYLCASSQGGPSNEQFFGPGTRLTVL.

The J gene is TRBJ1-1, the V gene TRBV28; tentatively, D is TRBD1 (5 bases). Germline CDR1 is MDHEN and CDR2 is SYDVKM. Deletions cut 4 bases from V and 6 bases from J, with 12 bases between. The CDR3 runs to 13 residues. CDR3 DNA sequence: TGTGCCAGCAGTTGGGGGGGGTTTCCTGAAGCTTTCTTT. It translates to CASSWGGFPEAFF.

The rearrangement joins TRBV7-8 to TRBJ2-1; TRBD2 might be the D (5 bases). Germline CDR1 reads SGHVS; CDR2 reads FQNEAQ. The germline V and J ends were trimmed by 0 bases and 10 bases, with 16 bases remaining between them. CDR3 size: 15 residues. CDR3 in DNA: TGTGCCAGCAGCTTAGCTCTGTCTAGCACATCAGAGCAGTTCTTC. Protein: CASSLALSSTSEQFF.

The rearrangement uses TRBV27 and TRBJ2-7; D remains unclear. The germline V gene encodes CDR1 MNHEY and CDR2 SMNVEV (reference sequence). V was cut by 5 bases and J by 7 bases, with 18 bases left in between. The CDR3 runs 14 residues. The CDR3 reads CASSLQNPSEEQYF. The CDR3 nucleotides read TGTGCCAGCAGTCTTCAAAACCCTTCAGAAGAGCAGTACTTC.

The V gene is TRBV7-3, the J gene TRBJ2-1; a possible D gene is TRBD2 (5 bases). The CDR3 has 15 residues. V was trimmed by 2 bases and J by 0 bases, leaving 8 bases between them. CDR1 and CDR2 from the germline V gene are SGHTA and FQGTGA. The CDR3, as DNA: TGTGCCAGCAGCTTATCAAGCGGCTCCTACAATGAGCAGTTCTTC. Translated, it gives CASSLSSGSYNEQFF. The entire variable domain, with the rest obtained from reference TRBV7-3 and TRBJ2-1, is as follows: GAGVSQTPSNKVTEKGKYVELRCDPISGHTALYWYRQSLGQGPEFLIYFQGTGAADDSGLPNDRFFAVRPEGSVSTLKIQRTERGDSAVYLCASSLSSGSYNEQFFGPGTRLTVL.

In its sample, this clone was seen once. This chain links TRBV6-6 with TRBJ2-7; unclear D gene. V was cut by 6 bases and J by 3 bases, with 9 bases left in between. CDR3 length: 12 amino acids. CDR1 and CDR2 (germline): MNHNY, SVGAGI (reference sequence). CDR3 sequence reads: CASRSKVYEQYF. The DNA of the CDR3 is TGTGCCAGCAGATCGAAGGTCTACGAGCAGTACTTC.

V usage is TRBV15 and J usage is TRBJ2-3; D uncertain. With 0 bases removed from V and 4 bases from J, the gap between germline ends came to 8 bases. The CDR3 covers 14 residues. Germline V gene sequence: CDR1 LNHNV, CDR2 YYDKDF (reference sequence). The CDR3 loop is CATSRDLPPDTQYF. CDR3 DNA: TGTGCCACCAGCAGAGATCTACCCCCAGATACGCAGTATTTT.

The chain carries TRBV15 and TRBJ2-4; no firm D call. The CDR3 spans 14 residues. CDR1 LNHNV and CDR2 YYDKDF come from the germline V gene (reference sequence). With 6 bases removed from V and 2 bases from J, the gap between germline ends came to 11 bases. This CDR3 reads CATRSGGPKNIQYF. In nucleotides, the CDR3 is TGTGCCACCAGGTCGGGCGGCCCCAAAAACATTCAGTACTTC.

CDR3 nucleotides: TGTGCCAGCAGCTTGAGGCGGGAGGTGTACGACGAGCAGTACTTC. Its protein product is CASSLRREVYDEQYF. The chain has TRBV5-4 and TRBJ2-7; TRBD2 matches 8 bases. The CDR3 totals 15 residues. The germline V gene encodes CDR1 SGHNT and CDR2 YYREEE (reference sequence). Trimming at V came to 1 base and at J to 5 bases, leaving 8 bases not matched to a gene.

The V and J genes are TRBV7-9 and TRBJ1-5, with D possibly TRBD1 on 6 matching bases. CDR1 and CDR2 from the germline V gene are SEHNR and FQNEAQ (reference sequence). CDR3 length: 14 amino acids. Deletions cut 6 bases from V and 4 bases from J, with 13 bases between. CDR3 region: CASSLPGQNQPQHF. CDR3 nucleotides: TGTGCCAGCAGTTTACCGGGACAAAATCAGCCCCAGCATTTT.

V usage is TRBV4-2 and J usage is TRBJ2-3; unclear D gene. The CDR3 extends over 16 amino acids. V was pared by 6 bases and J by 2 bases, with 18 bases between. From germline, CDR1 is LGHNA and CDR2 YNFKEQ. The CDR3 is CASSASGSMITDTQYF. CDR3 DNA: TGTGCCAGCAGTGCCTCGGGCTCCATGATCACAGATACGCAGTATTTT.